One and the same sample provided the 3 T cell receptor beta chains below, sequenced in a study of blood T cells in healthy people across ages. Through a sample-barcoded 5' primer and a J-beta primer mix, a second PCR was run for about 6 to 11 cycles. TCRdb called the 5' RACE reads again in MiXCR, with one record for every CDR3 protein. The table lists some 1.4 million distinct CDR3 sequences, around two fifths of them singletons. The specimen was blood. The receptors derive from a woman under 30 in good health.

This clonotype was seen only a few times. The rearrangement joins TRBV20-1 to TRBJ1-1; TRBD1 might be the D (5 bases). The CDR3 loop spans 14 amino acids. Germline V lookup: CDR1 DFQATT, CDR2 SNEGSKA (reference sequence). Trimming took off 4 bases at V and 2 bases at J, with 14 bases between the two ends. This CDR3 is CSATAAGPNTEAFF. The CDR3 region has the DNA TGCAGTGCTACAGCTGCAGGGCCCAACACTGAAGCTTTCTTT.

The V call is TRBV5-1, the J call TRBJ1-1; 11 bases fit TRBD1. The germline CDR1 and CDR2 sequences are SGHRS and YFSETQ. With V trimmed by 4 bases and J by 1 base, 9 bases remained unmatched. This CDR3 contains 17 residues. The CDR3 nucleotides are TGCGCCAGCAGCCTCAGGGACAGGGGGACCTCGAACACTGAAGCTTTCTTT. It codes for CASSLRDRGTSNTEAFF.

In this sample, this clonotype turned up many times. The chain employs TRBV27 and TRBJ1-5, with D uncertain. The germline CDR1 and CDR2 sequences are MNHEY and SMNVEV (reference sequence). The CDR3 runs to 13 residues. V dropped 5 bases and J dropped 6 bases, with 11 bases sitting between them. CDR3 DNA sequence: TGTGCCAGCAGTGTAAGGGAGGGTCAGCCCCAGCATTTT. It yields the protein CASSVREGQPQHF.